These T cell receptor beta chains were read from a single sample in a study of blood T cell repertoires in COVID-19. Here immunoSEQ multiplex PCR was the method, and the copy in TCRdb shows in-frame clones only, minus some. Of about 250,000 clones in the sample, approximately 82% were seen once. Sequenced material: peripheral blood. These receptors all come from a man in his forties with active or convalescent COVID-19. CDR3s include the opening cysteine and the closing phenylalanine or tryptophan. D genes are given only for firm matches.

d_gene | j_gene | v_gene | CDR3aa
NA | TRBJ2-3 | TRBV20-1 | CSAGGQWSTDTQYF
TRBD2 | TRBJ2-1 | TRBV5-6 | CASGWTSGNEQFF
TRBD1 | TRBJ1-1 | TRBV30 | CAWGTGLNTEAFF
NA | TRBJ1-3 | TRBV5-5 | CASSSTTGSSGNTIYF
TRBD2 | TRBJ2-1 | TRBV5-8 | CASSLGLAGVGNEQFF
NA | TRBJ1-3 | TRBV5-5 | CASSLASSGNTIYF
TRBD1 | TRBJ1-1 | TRBV7-8 | CASSLDRVGAFF
NA | TRBJ2-3 | TRBV2 | CASSVGGAGTDTQYF
TRBD1 | TRBJ2-7 | TRBV7-2 | CASSWDRDSYEQYF
TRBD1 | TRBJ1-1 | TRBV7-2 | CASSYQGTGVAFF
NA | TRBJ1-6 | TRBV18 | CASSPESRSSPLHF
TRBD1 | TRBJ1-6 | TRBV7-2 | CASSSRTGTGSPLHF
NA | TRBJ1-4 | TRBV11-3 | CASSFIGRGSEKLFF
NA | TRBJ2-5 | TRBV21-1 | CASSKGEGIQETQYF
NA | TRBJ2-1 | TRBV9 | CASSVGLPPHNEQFF
TRBD1 | TRBJ2-5 | TRBV19 | CASRATGGGETQYF
TRBD1 | TRBJ1-1 | TRBV12-3/TRBV12-4 | CATTGYRTEAFF
NA | TRBJ1-2 | TRBV10-2 | CASSPGAGYGYTF
NA | TRBJ1-1 | TRBV25-1 | CASSDPTRGGNTEAFF
TRBD2 | TRBJ2-1 | TRBV29-1 | CSVEFGSFSGSYNEQFF
NA | TRBJ1-6 | TRBV6-5 | CASPRGISPLHF
NA | TRBJ1-2 | TRBV5-1 | CASSFNTNLYGYTF
TRBD2 | TRBJ2-7 | TRBV5-5 | CASSPAGGATYEQYF
NA | TRBJ2-2 | TRBV2 | CASSPGVGELFF
NA | TRBJ1-4 | TRBV15 | CATSRAKGATNEKLFF
NA | TRBJ1-3 | TRBV11-3 | CASSNRERAGNTIYF
NA | TRBJ1-6 | TRBV5-5 | CASSFESSSPLHF
TRBD1 | TRBJ1-5 | TRBV7-9 | CASSFGQGNQPQHF
TRBD1 | TRBJ1-4 | TRBV19 | CASSIRDRGEKLFF
NA | TRBJ2-2 | TRBV3-1/TRBV3-2 | CASRAGHNTGELFF
NA | TRBJ1-1 | TRBV6-5 | CASSWANQNTEAFF
TRBD1 | TRBJ1-6 | TRBV6-2/TRBV6-3 | CASSYTGGTNSPLHF
NA | TRBJ1-2 | TRBV7-9 | CASSLAEGNYGYTF
TRBD1 | TRBJ1-2 | TRBV6-1 | CASSVEGTGNVNGYTF
TRBD1 | TRBJ1-1 | TRBV4-2 | CASRGQLNTEAFF
TRBD2 | TRBJ2-1 | TRBV2 | CASSLTFTSGNEYNEQFF
TRBD1 | TRBJ1-5 | TRBV10-3 | CAISESPPGQPNQPQHF
TRBD1 | TRBJ1-3 | TRBV6-5 | CASRAGGGGNTIYF
NA | TRBJ1-1 | TRBV6-4 | CASRPQGGGVNTEAFF
NA | TRBJ2-1 | TRBV6-2/TRBV6-3 | CASSLTDEQFF
NA | TRBJ1-2 | TRBV7-9 | CAAGGGSYGYTF
TRBD2 | TRBJ2-2 | TRBV15 | CATSRSAGGPADTGELFF
TRBD1 | TRBJ1-2 | TRBV6-5 | CASTSGTGYGYTF
TRBD2 | TRBJ2-3 | TRBV2 | CASSSTSGGYTDTQYF
TRBD2 | TRBJ2-7 | TRBV27 | CASSPRGAGRYEQYF
TRBD2 | TRBJ2-2 | TRBV11-2 | CASRQGTSGGARELFF
TRBD1 | TRBJ1-2 | TRBV5-4 | CASRSGTDHGYTF
TRBD1 | TRBJ1-5 | TRBV18 | CASSLTGTGQPQHF